The 14 T cell receptor beta chains below all came from one sample that was sequenced in a study of blood T cells in healthy people across ages. Sample-barcoded 5' priming and a J-beta primer mix drove a second PCR of about 7 to 11 cycles. A single record per CDR3 protein comes from TCRdb applying MiXCR to the 5' RACE reads. The sample holds hundreds of thousands of distinct CDR3 sequences, roughly 25% seen once. These data also formed part of another study, on T cells of mothers and their children.

The sequencing input was blood. Receptors were obtained from a boy between 10 and 17 years old in good health.

This clonotype was seen more than once but under ten times. V is TRBV9 and J is TRBJ2-3; D call uncertain. Germline CDR1 reads SGDLS; CDR2 reads YYNGEE. The V end was cut by 2 bases, the J end by 2 bases, with 15 bases between. The CDR3 contains 16 residues. CDR3: CASSVFPAVATDTQYF. The CDR3 DNA reads as TGTGCCAGCAGCGTCTTTCCCGCGGTAGCCACAGATACGCAGTATTTT.

This clonotype has just a few counts. The chain uses TRBV7-2 and TRBJ2-7, with 7 bases matching TRBD1. This CDR3 comprises 14 residues. Germline V gene data show CDR1 as SGHTA and CDR2 as FQGNSA. The ends lost 5 bases at V and 2 bases at J; junction bases unmatched: 6. Here the CDR3 reads CASSAGTDTYEQYF. For the CDR3, the DNA is TGTGCCAGCAGCGCCGGGACAGATACCTACGAGCAGTACTTC.

This clonotype has only a few counts. The chain has TRBV2 and TRBJ1-1, with TRBD1 as a possible D gene (5 bases). There are 11 residues in the CDR3. The V end was cut by 6 bases, the J end by 11 bases, with 13 bases between. The germline CDR1 and CDR2 sequences are SNHLY and FYNNEI. CDR3 sequence: CASREGFMAFF. CDR3 coding DNA: TGTGCCAGCAGAGAGGGGTTCATGGCTTTCTTT.

This clonotype was seen only a few times. The V gene is TRBV29-1, the J gene TRBJ2-3, with TRBD2 identical over 8 bases. The CDR3 spans 14 residues. Germline values: CDR1 SQVTM, CDR2 ANQGSEA. V lost 4 bases and J lost 6; bases outside the gene matches: 9. CDR3 residues: CSVGKAGVEDTQYF. The CDR3 DNA is TGCAGCGTTGGCAAAGCGGGAGTAGAGGATACGCAGTATTTT.

This clonotype was detected only a few times. For the CDR3, the DNA is TGTGCCAGCAGAGCGGGGGGGACCCCCCAGACCCAGTACTTC. Encoded protein: CASRAGGTPQTQYF. The genes are TRBV2 and TRBJ2-5, with 10 bases identical to TRBD2. Germline V gene data show CDR1 as SNHLY and CDR2 as FYNNEI. The length of the CDR3 is 14 residues. V gave up 6 bases and J gave up 6 bases; unmatched junction bases: 7.

As to this clonotype: Compared with germline, one end of the junction differs, possibly owing to a read error. Written as DNA, the CDR3 is TGTGCTAGCAGCTCTCGGGGCAGGGGCAATGAGCAGTTCTTC. Encoded protein: CASSSRGRGNEQFF. This chain uses TRBV7-7 with TRBJ2-1, with D possibly TRBD1 on 6 matching bases. CDR1 and CDR2 from the germline V gene are SSHAT and FNYEAQ (reference sequence). The CDR3 is made up of 14 amino acids.

The table lists this clonotype with many counts. The rearrangement joins TRBV12-3 or TRBV12-4 to TRBJ2-5; unclear D gene. This CDR3 is 14 amino acids long. V was shortened by 2 bases and J by 2 bases, with 9 bases between the two germline ends. The CDR3 loop reads CASSLSSGQETQYF. CDR3 in DNA: TGTGCCAGCAGTTTATCATCCGGTCAAGAGACCCAGTACTTC.

This clonotype has only a few counts. This chain uses TRBV2 with TRBJ2-7; 8 bases are shared with TRBD2. The length of the CDR3 is 14 residues. Germline-derived CDR1 and CDR2 are SNHLY and FYNNEI. With V trimmed by 7 bases and J by 5 bases, 10 bases remained unmatched. CDR3 sequence reads: CASNQAGVTNEQYF. For the CDR3, the DNA is TGTGCCAGCAATCAAGCGGGAGTTACGAACGAGCAGTACTTC.

The chain combines TRBV5-1 with TRBJ1-6; D remains ambiguous. The CDR3 length is 14 residues. Between the trimmed V and J ends, which lost 4 bases and 7 bases, there was a span of 12 bases. CDR1 and CDR2 (germline): SGHRS, YFSETQ. CDR3: CASSPADGNSPLHF. Here the CDR3 DNA reads TGCGCCAGCAGCCCCGCCGACGGGAATTCACCCCTCCACTTT. Variable domain in full (rest from reference TRBV5-1 and TRBJ1-6): KAGVTQTPRYLIKTRGQQVTLSCSPISGHRSVSWYQQTPGQGLQFLFEYFSETQRNKGNFPGRFSGRQFSNSRSEMNVSTLELGDSALYLCASSPADGNSPLHFGNGTRLTVT.

The chain carries TRBV13 and TRBJ2-4, with 7 nucleotides matching TRBD2. The V gene's germline CDR1 is PRHDT and CDR2 FYEKMQ (reference sequence). Losses at the gene ends were 5 bases for V and 6 bases for J; bases not matched to a gene: 10. The CDR3 is made up of 15 amino acids. The CDR3 loop reads CASSLPDGGGNIQYF. The CDR3 DNA reads as TGTGCCAGCAGCCTGCCCGATGGCGGGGGAAACATTCAGTACTTC.

V is TRBV20-1 and J is TRBJ1-2; possibly TRBD1 for D (6 bases). This CDR3 is built from 16 residues. V was pared by 0 bases and J by 7 bases, with 21 bases between. Germline CDR1 is DFQATT and CDR2 is SNEGSKA (reference sequence). CDR3 DNA sequence: TGCAGTGCTAGAGATAGGAACAGGGTCGAAGGGGCTGGCTACACCTTC. Translating it yields CSARDRNRVEGAGYTF.

The sample holds a few counts of this clonotype. The V gene is TRBV7-8, the J gene TRBJ2-5; TRBD1 is a possible D gene (7 bases). The J call may be mistaken, given a closer DNA end match to TRBJ2-7. Germline V gene lookup returns CDR1 SGHVS and CDR2 FQNEAQ. CDR3 length: 15 amino acids. CDR3 amino acids: CASSFGGDSSYEQYF. As DNA, the CDR3 is TGTGCCAGCAGCTTTGGCGGGGACAGCTCCTACGAGCAGTACTTC.

The chain links TRBV4-1 to TRBJ1-6, with unresolved D. Trimming cost V 1 base and J 8 bases, with 9 bases left between them. This CDR3 contains 14 residues. Germline V gives CDR1 MGHRA, CDR2 YSYEKL. CDR3 bases: TGCGCCAGCAGCCAAGTGGTAAGGGATTCACCCCTCCACTTT. This gives the protein CASSQVVRDSPLHF.

This clonotype was detected a few times. The chain couples TRBV5-1 to TRBJ1-1, with TRBD1 as a possible D gene (5 bases). The germline V gene encodes CDR1 SGHRS and CDR2 YFSETQ. V shed 4 bases and J shed 7 bases, with 14 bases lying between them. The CDR3 is 13 amino acids. This CDR3 reads CASSNTGQGEAFF. DNA for the CDR3: TGCGCCAGCAGCAATACCGGGCAGGGTGAAGCTTTCTTT.